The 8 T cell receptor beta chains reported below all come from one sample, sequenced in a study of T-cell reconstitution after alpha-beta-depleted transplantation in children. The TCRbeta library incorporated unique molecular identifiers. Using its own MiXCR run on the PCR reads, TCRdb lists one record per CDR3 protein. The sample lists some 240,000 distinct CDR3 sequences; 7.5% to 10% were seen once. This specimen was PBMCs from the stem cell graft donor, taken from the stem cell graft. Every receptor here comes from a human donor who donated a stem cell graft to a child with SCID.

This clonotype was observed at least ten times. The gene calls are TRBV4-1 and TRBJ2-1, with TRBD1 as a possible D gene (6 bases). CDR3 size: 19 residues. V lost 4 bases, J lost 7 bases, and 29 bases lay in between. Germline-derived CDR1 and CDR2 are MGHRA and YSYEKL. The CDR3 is CASSLRGGDRRSGANEQFF. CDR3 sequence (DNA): TGCGCCAGCAGCCTCAGAGGCGGTGACAGGCGTTCAGGGGCAAATGAGCAGTTCTTC.

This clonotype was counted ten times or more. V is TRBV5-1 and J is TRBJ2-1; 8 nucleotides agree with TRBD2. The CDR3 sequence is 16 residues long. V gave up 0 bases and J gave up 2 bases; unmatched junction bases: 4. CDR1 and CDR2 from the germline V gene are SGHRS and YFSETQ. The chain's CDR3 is CASSLVAGGAYNEQFF. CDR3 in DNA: TGCGCCAGCAGCTTGGTCGCCGGGGGGGCCTACAATGAGCAGTTCTTC.

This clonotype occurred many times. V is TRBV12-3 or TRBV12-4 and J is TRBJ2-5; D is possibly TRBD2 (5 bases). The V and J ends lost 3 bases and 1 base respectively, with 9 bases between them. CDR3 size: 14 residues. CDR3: CASSLRVLQETQYF. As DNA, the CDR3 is TGTGCCAGCAGTTTGAGGGTCCTCCAAGAGACCCAGTACTTC.

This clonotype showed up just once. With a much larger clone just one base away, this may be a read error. CDR3 in amino acids: CASGLEDGGKVYF. As DNA, the CDR3 is TGTGCTAGTGGTTTGGAGGACGGGGGGAAAGTGTACTTC. This chain links TRBV12-5 with TRBJ2-7; 7 bases are a match to TRBD2. The CDR3 covers 13 residues. J gave up 12 bases and V 1 base, and 9 bases lay outside the gene matches. Germline lookup yields CDR1 LGHNT and CDR2 FRNRAP.

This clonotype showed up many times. Written as DNA, the CDR3 is TGTGCCAGCAGTTACCTGGGCACCACCTCCACTGAAGCTTTCTTT. Translation gives CASSYLGTTSTEAFF. V and J are TRBV6-5 and TRBJ1-1; no clear D gene. In germline, CDR1 is MNHEY, CDR2 SVGAGI. V lost 2 bases, J lost 4 bases, and 14 bases lay in between. The CDR3 runs to 15 residues.

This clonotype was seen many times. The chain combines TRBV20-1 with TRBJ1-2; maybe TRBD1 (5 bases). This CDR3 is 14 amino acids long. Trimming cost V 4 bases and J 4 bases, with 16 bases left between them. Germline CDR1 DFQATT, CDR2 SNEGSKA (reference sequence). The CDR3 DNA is TGCAGTGCTACCCGGGACGGTCGATTCTATGGCTACACCTTC. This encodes CSATRDGRFYGYTF.

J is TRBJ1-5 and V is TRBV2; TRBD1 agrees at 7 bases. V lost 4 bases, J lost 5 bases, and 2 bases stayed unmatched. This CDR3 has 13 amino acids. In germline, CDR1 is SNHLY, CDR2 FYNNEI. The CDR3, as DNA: TGTGCCAGCAGTGCGGGACAGCATCAGCCCCAGCATTTT. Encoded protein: CASSAGQHQPQHF.

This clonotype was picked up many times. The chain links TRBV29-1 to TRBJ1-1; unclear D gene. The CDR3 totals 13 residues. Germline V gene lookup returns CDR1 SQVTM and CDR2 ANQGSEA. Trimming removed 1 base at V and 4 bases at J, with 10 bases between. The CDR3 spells CSVEVRDVTEAFF. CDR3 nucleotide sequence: TGCAGCGTTGAAGTAAGAGACGTCACTGAAGCTTTCTTT.